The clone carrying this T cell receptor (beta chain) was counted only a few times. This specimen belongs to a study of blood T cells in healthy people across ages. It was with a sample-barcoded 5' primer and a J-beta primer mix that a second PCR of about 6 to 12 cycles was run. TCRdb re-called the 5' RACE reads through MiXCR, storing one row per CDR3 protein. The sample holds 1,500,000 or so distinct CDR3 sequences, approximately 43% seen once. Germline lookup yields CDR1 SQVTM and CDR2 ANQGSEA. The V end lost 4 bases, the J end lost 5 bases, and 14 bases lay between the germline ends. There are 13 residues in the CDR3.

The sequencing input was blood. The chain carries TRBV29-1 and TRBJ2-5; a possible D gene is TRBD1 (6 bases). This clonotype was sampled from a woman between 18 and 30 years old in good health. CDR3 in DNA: TGCAGCGTTGCTAGCACCGACAGGGAGACCCAGTACTTC. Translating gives CSVASTDRETQYF.